This T cell receptor beta chain is from a study of T cells in Graves' hyperthyroidism and ophthalmopathy. This clonotype was found many times. RNA transcripts were the template for amplifying TCR beta CDR3 regions. An initial round of RT-PCR targeting the TCR CDR3 relied on the HTBI primer set. TCRdb re-analysed the multiplex PCR reads in MiXCR, keeping a single row per CDR3 protein. The table records 700,000 or so distinct CDR3 sequences, approximately 16% of them present only once. V was clipped by 6 bases and J by 4 bases; unmatched bases: 5. The CDR3 is 14 amino acids. Per germline, CDR1 MDHEN and CDR2 SYDVKM.

The receptor was isolated from a young man with Graves' hyperthyroidism. The gene calls are TRBV28 and TRBJ2-5; 10 nucleotides agree with TRBD2. Sequenced: blood. The CDR3 DNA follows: TGTGCCAGCAGCCCACTAGCGGGGAGAGAGACCCAGTACTTC. Its protein product is CASSPLAGRETQYF. The full variable domain, rest sourced from reference TRBV28 and TRBJ2-5, is DVKVTQSSRYLVKRTGEKVFLECVQDMDHENMFWYRQDPGLGLRLIYFSYDVKMKEKGDIPEGYSVSREKKERFSLILESASTNQTSMYLCASSPLAGRETQYFGPGTRLLVL.